This TCR beta chain originates from a study of T cell changes during pregnancy in multiple sclerosis. The data were produced by immunoSEQ multiplex PCR, yet TCRdb's version contains in-frame clones alone and is incomplete. The sample lists around 13,000 clones, more than 70% occurring once. V was clipped by 3 bases and J by 6 bases, with 19 bases between them. This CDR3 region has 16 residues. CDR1 is SEHNR, CDR2 FQNEAQ, per germline (reference sequence). This clone was recorded once. The sequence came from a female donor in good health, enrolled as a control in a pregnancy study. Sequenced material: CD8+ T cells from peripheral blood mononuclear cells, taken in the second trimester of pregnancy. The J gene is TRBJ2-3, the V gene TRBV7-9, with D possibly being TRBD2 (6 bases). CDR3 nucleotide sequence: TGTGCCAGCAGCTTCCCTACGCGGGACTCCAGGGATACGCAGTATTTT. It codes for CASSFPTRDSRDTQYF.